This T cell receptor (beta chain) derives from a study of blood T cell repertoires in COVID-19. Overall study context: Both acute and convalescent COVID-19 samples were obtained from the United States, Italy and Spain. The cDNA or gDNA used as material had been derived from T cells, B-cell-depleted T cells, or PBMCs.

Original analysis: Estimates of nucleated cell counts were drawn from the amplification of reference gene primers. The assay was immunoSEQ multiplex PCR, and TCRdb's table has in-frame clones only and misses some. V and J calls and clone size come straight from that table; D and trimming were deduced from the DNA. The repertoire holds 35,000 to 50,000 clones, with roughly 84% as singletons. The germline V gene encodes CDR1 KGHSH and CDR2 LQKENI. CDR3 size: 10 residues. The ends were cut back, 6 bases at V and 7 bases at J, with 4 bases in the middle. The gene calls are TRBV18 and TRBJ2-1, with D uncertain. The sample taken for sequencing was peripheral blood. The source is a human donor in a cohort sampled during active COVID-19. The CDR3 loop is CASSLNEQFF. CDR3 sequence (DNA): TGTGCCAGCTCCCTTAATGAGCAGTTCTTC.